This T cell receptor beta chain comes out of a study of shared clonotypes between healthy human individuals. General study results and limits: Represented diversity, genetic and exposure-history alike, was limited by few donors.

Genomic DNA from each subset was divided evenly over several immunoSEQ plates. Data came from immunoSEQ multiplex PCR; TCRdb stores just in-frame clones and leaves some out. This sample has about 480,000 clones, with 70% to 80% found just once. For this clone: Its antigen remains unknown.

Donors had no recently reported acute infections or vaccinations and were HIV-negative. When samples were unsorted, tens of millions of PBMCs were used for genomic DNA. The CDR3 length is 14 residues. Trimming pared 2 bases from V and 8 bases from J, leaving 16 bases between. Germline V gives CDR1 SGHNT, CDR2 YYREEE (reference sequence). The TCR comes from a woman aged 40-49 years in good health. Some clones in this sample may be carry-over from other donors' samples. The sample comprised PBMCs. The V and J genes are TRBV5-4 and TRBJ1-1, with D tentatively TRBD1 (5 bases). The chain's CDR3 is CASSLHTGSLEAFF. Here the CDR3 DNA reads TGTGCCAGCAGCTTACACACAGGAAGCCTAGAAGCTTTCTTT. Based on the CDR3 plus reference TRBV5-4 and TRBJ1-1, the full variable domain is ETGVTQSPTHLIKTRGQQVTLRCSSQSGHNTVSWYQQALGQGPQFIFQYYREEENGRGNFPPRFSGLQFPNYSSELNVNALELDDSALYLCASSLHTGSLEAFFGQGTRLTVV.